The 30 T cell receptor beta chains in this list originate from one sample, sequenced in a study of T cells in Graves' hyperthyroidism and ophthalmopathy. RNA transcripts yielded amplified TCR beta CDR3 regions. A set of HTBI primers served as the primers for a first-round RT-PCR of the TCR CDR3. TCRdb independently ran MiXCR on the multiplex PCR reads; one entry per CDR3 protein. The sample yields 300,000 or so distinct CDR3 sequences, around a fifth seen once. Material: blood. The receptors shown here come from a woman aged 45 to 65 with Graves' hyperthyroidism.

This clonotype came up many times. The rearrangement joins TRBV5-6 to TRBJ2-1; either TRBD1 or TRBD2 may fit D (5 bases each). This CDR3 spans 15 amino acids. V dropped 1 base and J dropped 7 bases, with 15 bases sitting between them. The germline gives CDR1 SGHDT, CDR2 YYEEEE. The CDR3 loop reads CASSLKTAPGNEQFF. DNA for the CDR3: TGTGCCAGCAGCTTGAAGACAGCCCCGGGAAATGAGCAGTTCTTC. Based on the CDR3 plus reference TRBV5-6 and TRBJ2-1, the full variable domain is DAGVTQSPTHLIKTRGQQVTLRCSPKSGHDTVSWYQQALGQGPQFIFQYYEEEERQRGNFPDRFSGHQFPNYSSELNVNALLLGDSALYLCASSLKTAPGNEQFFGPGTRLTVL.

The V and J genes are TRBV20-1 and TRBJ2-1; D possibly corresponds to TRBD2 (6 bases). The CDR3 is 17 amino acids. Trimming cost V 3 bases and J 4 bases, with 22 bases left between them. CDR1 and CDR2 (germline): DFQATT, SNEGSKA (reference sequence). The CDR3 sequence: CSARRGRWDLGYNEQFF. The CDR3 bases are TGCAGTGCTAGGAGAGGGCGATGGGACTTAGGATACAATGAGCAGTTCTTC.

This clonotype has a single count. The CDR3 loop is CASTPGVGRSNEKLFF. The CDR3 bases are TGTGCCAGCACCCCGGGGGTTGGCCGGAGTAATGAAAAACTGTTTTTT. This chain uses TRBV3-1 with TRBJ1-4; D possibly corresponds to TRBD1 (5 bases). Germline loops: CDR1 LGHDT, CDR2 YNNKEL (reference sequence). This CDR3 is built from 16 residues. The germline V and J ends were trimmed by 7 bases and 4 bases, with 19 bases remaining between them.

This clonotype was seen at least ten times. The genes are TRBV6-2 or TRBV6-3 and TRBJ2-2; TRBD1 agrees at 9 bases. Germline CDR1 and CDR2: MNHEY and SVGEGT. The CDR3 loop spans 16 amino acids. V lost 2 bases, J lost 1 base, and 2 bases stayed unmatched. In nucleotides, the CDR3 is TGTGCCAGCAGTTACCGACAGGGGGAGAACACCGGGGAGCTGTTTTTT. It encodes CASSYRQGENTGELFF.

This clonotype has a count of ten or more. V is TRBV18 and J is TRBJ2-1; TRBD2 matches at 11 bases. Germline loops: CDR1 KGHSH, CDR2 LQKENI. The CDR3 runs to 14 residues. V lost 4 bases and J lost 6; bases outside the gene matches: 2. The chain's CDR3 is CASSQTSGINEQFF. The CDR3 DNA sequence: TGTGCCAGCTCACAGACTAGCGGGATCAATGAGCAGTTCTTC.

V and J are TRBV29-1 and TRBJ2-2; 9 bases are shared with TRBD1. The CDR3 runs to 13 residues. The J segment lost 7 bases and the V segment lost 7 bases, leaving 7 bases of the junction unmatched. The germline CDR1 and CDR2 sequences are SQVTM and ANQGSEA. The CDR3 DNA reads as TGCAGCGCCCAGGGGACAGGGAACGGGGAGCTGTTTTTT. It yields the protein CSAQGTGNGELFF.

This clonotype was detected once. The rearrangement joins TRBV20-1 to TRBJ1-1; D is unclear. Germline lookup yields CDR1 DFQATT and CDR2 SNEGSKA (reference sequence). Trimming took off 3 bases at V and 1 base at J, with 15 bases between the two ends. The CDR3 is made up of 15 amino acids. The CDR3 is CSARLLGSPNTEAFF. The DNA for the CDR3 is TGCAGTGCTAGGCTGTTGGGGTCCCCGAACACTGAAGCTTTCTTT.

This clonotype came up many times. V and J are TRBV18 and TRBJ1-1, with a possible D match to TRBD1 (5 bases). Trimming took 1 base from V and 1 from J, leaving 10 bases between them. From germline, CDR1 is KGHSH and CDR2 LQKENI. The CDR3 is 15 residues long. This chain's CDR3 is CASSPLKGQNTEAFF. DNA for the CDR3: TGTGCCAGCTCACCACTGAAGGGGCAGAACACTGAAGCTTTCTTT.

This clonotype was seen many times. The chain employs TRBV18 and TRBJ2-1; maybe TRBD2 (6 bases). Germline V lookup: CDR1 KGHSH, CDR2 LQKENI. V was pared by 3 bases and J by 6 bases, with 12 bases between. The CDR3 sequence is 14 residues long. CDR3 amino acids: CASSPRSGGNEQFF. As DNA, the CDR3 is TGTGCCAGCTCACCCCGATCCGGGGGCAATGAGCAGTTCTTC.

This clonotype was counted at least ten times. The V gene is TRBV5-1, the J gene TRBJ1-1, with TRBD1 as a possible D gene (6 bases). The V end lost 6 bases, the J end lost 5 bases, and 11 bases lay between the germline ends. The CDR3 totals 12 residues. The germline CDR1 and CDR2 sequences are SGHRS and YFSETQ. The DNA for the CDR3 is TGCGCCAGCAAAGGGGGGCAAACTGAAGCTTTCTTT. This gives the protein CASKGGQTEAFF.

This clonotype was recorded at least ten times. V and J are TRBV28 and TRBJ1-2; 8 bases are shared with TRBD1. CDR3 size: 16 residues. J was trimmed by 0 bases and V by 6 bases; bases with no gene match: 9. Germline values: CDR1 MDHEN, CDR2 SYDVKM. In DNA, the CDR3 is TGTGCCAGCAGATCTGGGACAGGCCTATCTAACTATGGCTACACCTTC. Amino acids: CASRSGTGLSNYGYTF.

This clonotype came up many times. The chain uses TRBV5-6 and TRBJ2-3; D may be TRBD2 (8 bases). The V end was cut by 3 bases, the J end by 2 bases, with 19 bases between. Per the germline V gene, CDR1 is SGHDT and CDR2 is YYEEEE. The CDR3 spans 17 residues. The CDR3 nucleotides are TGTGCCAGCAGCTCTGGGACTAGAGGGGGCTACACAGATACGCAGTATTTT. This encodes CASSSGTRGGYTDTQYF. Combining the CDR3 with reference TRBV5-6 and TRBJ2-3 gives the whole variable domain DAGVTQSPTHLIKTRGQQVTLRCSPKSGHDTVSWYQQALGQGPQFIFQYYEEEERQRGNFPDRFSGHQFPNYSSELNVNALLLGDSALYLCASSSGTRGGYTDTQYFGPGTRLTVL.

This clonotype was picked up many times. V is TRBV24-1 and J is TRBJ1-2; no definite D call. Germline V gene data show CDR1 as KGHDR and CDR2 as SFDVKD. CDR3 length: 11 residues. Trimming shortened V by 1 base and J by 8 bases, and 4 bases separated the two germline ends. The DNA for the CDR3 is TGTGCCACCAGTGATTTCGGCGGCTACACCTTC. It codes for CATSDFGGYTF.

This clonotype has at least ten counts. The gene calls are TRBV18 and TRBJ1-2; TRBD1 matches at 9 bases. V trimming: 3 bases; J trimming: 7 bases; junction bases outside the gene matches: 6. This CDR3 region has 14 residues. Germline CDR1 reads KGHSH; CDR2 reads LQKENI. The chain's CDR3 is CASSPRDREPGYTF. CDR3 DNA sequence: TGTGCCAGCTCACCCCGGGACAGGGAACCTGGCTACACCTTC.

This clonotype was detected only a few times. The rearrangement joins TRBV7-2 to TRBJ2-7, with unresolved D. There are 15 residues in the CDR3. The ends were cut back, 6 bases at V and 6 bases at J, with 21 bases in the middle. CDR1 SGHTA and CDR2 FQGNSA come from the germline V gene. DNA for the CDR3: TGTGCCAGCAGACAATCAAGGGATTTTCCTGGCGAGCAGTACTTC. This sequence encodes CASRQSRDFPGEQYF.

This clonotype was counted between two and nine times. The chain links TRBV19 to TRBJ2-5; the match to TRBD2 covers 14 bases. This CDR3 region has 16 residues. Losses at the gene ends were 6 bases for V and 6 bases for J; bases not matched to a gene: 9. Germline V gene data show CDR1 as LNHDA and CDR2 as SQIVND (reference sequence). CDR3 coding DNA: TGTGCCAGTAGCCTCTCCGGGACTAGCGGGAGTCAGACCCAGTACTTC. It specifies CASSLSGTSGSQTQYF.

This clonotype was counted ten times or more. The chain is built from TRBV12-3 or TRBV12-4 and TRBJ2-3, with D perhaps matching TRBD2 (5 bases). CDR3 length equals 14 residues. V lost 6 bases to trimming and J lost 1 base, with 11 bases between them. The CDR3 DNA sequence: TGTGCCAGCAGCCACACTAGGCGCACAGATACGCAGTATTTT. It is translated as CASSHTRRTDTQYF.

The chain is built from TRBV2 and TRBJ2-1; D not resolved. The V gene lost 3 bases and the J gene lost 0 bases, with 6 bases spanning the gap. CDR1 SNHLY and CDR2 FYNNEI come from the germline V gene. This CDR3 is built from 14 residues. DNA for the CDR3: TGTGCCAGCAGTGAGGGCGGCTCCTACAATGAGCAGTTCTTC. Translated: CASSEGGSYNEQFF.

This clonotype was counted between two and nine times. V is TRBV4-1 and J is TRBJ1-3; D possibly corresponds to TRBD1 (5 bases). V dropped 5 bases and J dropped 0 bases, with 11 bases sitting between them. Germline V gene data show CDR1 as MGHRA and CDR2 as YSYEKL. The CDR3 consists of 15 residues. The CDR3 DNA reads TGCGCCAGCAGCGCCTCGGGGCTCTCTGGAAACACCATATATTTT. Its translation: CASSASGLSGNTIYF.

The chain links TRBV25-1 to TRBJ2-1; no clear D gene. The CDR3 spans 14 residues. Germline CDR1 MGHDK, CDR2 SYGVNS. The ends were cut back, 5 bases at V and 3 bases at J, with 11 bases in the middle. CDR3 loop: CASSPDADYNEQFF. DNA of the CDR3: TGTGCCAGCAGTCCGGACGCAGACTACAATGAGCAGTTCTTC.

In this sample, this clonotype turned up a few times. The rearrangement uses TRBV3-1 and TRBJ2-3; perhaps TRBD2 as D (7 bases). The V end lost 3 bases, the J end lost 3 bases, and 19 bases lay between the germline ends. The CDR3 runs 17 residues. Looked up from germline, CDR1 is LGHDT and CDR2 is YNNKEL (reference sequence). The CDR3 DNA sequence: TGTGCCAGCAGCCAGGGTCTAAGTGGGGGGGCAACAGATACGCAGTATTTT. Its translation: CASSQGLSGGATDTQYF.

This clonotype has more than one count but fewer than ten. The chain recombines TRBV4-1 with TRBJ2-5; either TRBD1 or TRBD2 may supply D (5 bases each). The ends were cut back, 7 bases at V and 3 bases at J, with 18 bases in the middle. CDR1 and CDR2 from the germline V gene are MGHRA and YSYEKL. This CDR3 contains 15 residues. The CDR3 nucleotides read TGCGCCAGCACCGTTGGGACGACTTCTAAAGAGACCCAGTACTTC. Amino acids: CASTVGTTSKETQYF.

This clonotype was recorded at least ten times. The DNA for the CDR3 is TGTGCCAGCAGTGCTGAAGGAGGGGAGTACGAGCAGTACTTC. Its translation is CASSAEGGEYEQYF. This sequence joins TRBV2 and TRBJ2-7, with D maybe TRBD2 (6 bases). This CDR3 spans 14 amino acids. Trimming shortened V by 4 bases and J by 4 bases, and 14 bases separated the two germline ends. Germline assignment: CDR1 SNHLY and CDR2 FYNNEI. The full variable domain, in which reference TRBV2 and TRBJ2-7 provide the parts outside the CDR3, is EPEVTQTPSHQVTQMGQEVILRCVPISNHLYFYWYRQILGQKVEFLVSFYNNEISEKSEIFDDQFSVERPDGSNFTLKIRSTKLEDSAMYFCASSAEGGEYEQYFGPGTRLTVT.

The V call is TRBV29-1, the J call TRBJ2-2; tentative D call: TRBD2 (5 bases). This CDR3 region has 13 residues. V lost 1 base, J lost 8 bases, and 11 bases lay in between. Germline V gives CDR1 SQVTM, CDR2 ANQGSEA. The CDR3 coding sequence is TGCAGCGTTGAAGGAACAGCGGCAGGGGAGCTGTTTTTT. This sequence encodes CSVEGTAAGELFF.

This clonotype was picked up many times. CDR3 region: CASSASAPLGQGLNEQFF. CDR3 in DNA: TGTGCCAGCAGCGCCTCCGCCCCCCTCGGACAGGGACTAAATGAGCAGTTCTTC. V usage is TRBV9 and J usage is TRBJ2-1; D is perhaps TRBD1 (8 bases). Germline V CDR1 and CDR2: SGDLS, YYNGEE. V dropped 3 bases and J dropped 7 bases, with 26 bases sitting between them. The CDR3 is 18 residues long.

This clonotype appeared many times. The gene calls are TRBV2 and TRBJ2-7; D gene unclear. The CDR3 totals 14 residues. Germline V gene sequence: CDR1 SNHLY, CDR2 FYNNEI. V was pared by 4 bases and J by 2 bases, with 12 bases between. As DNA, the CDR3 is TGTGCCAGCAGTGGGGGTTCGCCTACCTACGAGCAGTACTTC. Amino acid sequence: CASSGGSPTYEQYF. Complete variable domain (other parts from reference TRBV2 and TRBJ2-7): EPEVTQTPSHQVTQMGQEVILRCVPISNHLYFYWYRQILGQKVEFLVSFYNNEISEKSEIFDDQFSVERPDGSNFTLKIRSTKLEDSAMYFCASSGGSPTYEQYFGPGTRLTVT.

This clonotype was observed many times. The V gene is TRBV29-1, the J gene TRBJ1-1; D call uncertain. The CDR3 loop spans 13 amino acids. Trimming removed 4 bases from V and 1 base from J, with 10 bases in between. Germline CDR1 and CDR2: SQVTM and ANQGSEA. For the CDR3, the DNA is TGCAGCGTTGTCGCCTGGAAGAACACTGAAGCTTTCTTT. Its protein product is CSVVAWKNTEAFF.

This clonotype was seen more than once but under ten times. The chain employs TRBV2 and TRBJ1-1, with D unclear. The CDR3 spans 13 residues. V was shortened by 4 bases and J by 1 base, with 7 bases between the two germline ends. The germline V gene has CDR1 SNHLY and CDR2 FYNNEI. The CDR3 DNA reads TGTGCCAGCAGTGTACGACCGAACACTGAAGCTTTCTTT. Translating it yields CASSVRPNTEAFF.

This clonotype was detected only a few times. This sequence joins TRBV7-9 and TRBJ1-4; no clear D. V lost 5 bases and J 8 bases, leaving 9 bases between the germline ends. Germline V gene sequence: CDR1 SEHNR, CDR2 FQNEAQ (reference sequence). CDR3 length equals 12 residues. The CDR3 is CASSRPREKLFF. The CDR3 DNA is TGTGCCAGCAGCCGGCCTAGGGAAAAACTGTTTTTT.

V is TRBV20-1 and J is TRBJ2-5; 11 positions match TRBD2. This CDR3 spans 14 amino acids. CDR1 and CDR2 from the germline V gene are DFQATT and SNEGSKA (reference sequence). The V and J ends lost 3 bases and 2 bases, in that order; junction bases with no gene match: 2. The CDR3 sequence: CSARGLAEQETQYF. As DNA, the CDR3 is TGCAGTGCTAGGGGACTAGCGGAGCAAGAGACCCAGTACTTC.